There are many counts of the clone carrying this TCR beta chain. Its antigen is still unknown. MiXCR, applied by TCRdb to the reads, yields one record per CDR3 protein. Seen here are fewer than 85,000 distinct CDR3 sequences, more than 3% observed once, and the top ten hold less than 25%. The data were obtained in a study of T cell repertoires in cytomegalovirus infection. Overall study: Both a matching HLA type and CMV infection were indicated by public TCR beta signatures. Study-wide points: Carriage of CMV together with the relevant HLA was identifiable through cumulative public TCR beta family frequency.

V was cut by 1 base and J by 0 bases, with 9 bases left in between. The CDR3 consists of 15 residues. Germline V CDR1 and CDR2: SGHVS, FQNEAQ. The sequenced sample was PBMCs. This TCR was recovered from a human donor in good health (CMV status not recorded). Some clones in this sample may be carry-over from other donors' samples. The chain is built from TRBV7-8 and TRBJ2-5, with D perhaps being TRBD1 or TRBD2 (5 bases each). CDR3 region: CASSLGGWDQETQYF. The CDR3 nucleotides read TGTGCCAGCAGCTTAGGGGGGTGGGACCAAGAGACCCAGTACTTC.